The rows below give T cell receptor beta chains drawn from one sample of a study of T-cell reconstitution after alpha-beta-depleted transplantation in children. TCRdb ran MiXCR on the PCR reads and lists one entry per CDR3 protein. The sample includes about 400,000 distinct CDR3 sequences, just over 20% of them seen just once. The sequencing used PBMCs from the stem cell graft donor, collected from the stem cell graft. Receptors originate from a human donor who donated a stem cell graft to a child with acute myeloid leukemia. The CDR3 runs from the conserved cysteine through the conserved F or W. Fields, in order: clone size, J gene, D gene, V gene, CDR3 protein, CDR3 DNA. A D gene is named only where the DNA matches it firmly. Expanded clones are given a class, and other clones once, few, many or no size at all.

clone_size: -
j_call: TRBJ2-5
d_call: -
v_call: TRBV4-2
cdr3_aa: CASSQAGAADQETQYF
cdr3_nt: TGTGCCAGCAGCCAAGCTGGGGCAGCCGACCAAGAGACCCAGTACTTC

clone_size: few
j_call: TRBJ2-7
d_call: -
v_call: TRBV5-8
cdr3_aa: CASSTHEQYF
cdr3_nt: TGTGCCAGCAGTACGCACGAGCAGTACTTC

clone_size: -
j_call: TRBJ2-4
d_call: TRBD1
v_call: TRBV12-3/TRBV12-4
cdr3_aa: CASSSRGSGIQYF
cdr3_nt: TGTGCCAGCAGTAGCAGGGGGTCGGGCATTCAGTACTTC

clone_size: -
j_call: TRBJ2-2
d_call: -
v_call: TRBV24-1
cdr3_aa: CATSSQRTVPNTGELFF
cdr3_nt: TGTGCCACCAGTTCCCAACGAACCGTTCCGAACACCGGGGAGCTGTTTTTT

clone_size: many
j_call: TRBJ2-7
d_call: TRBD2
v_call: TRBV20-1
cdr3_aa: CSAKPLAGASSYEQYF
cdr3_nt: TGCAGTGCCAAACCCCTAGCGGGAGCCAGCTCCTACGAGCAGTACTTC

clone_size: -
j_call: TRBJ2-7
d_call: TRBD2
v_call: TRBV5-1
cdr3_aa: CASSISGLVSYEQYF
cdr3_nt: TGCGCCAGCAGCATTAGCGGGTTGGTCTCCTACGAGCAGTACTTC

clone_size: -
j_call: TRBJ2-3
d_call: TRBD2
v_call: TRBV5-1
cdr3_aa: CASSLGLAGGPYF
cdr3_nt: TGCGCCAGCAGCTTGGGACTAGCGGGAGGGCCTTATTTT

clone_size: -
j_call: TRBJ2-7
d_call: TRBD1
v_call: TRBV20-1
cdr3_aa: CSARGGTGAFEQYF
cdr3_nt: TGCAGTGCTAGAGGGGGGACAGGGGCGTTCGAGCAGTACTTC

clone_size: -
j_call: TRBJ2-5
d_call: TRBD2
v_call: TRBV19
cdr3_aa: CASSAGGPETQYF
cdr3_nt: TGTGCCAGCTCAGCGGGAGGGCCTGAGACCCAGTACTTC

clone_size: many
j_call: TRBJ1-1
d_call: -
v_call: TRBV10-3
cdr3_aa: CALKKGKNTEAFF
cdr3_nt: TGTGCCCTAAAGAAGGGTAAGAACACTGAAGCTTTCTTT

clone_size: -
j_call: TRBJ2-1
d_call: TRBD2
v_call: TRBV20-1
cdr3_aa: CSAVPLTSGGHNEQFF
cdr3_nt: TGCAGTGCTGTTCCACTTACTAGCGGGGGACACAATGAGCAGTTCTTC

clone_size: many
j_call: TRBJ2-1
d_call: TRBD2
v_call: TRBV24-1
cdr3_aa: CATSDGKRDVRNEQFF
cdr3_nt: TGTGCCACCAGTGATGGAAAGCGGGACGTAAGAAATGAGCAGTTCTTC

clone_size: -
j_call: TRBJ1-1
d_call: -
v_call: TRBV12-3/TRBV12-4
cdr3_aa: CASSFAANTEAFF
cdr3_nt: TGTGCCAGCAGTTTTGCAGCGAACACTGAAGCTTTCTTT

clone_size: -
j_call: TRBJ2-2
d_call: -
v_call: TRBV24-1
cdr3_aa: CATSQGPGELFF
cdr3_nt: TGTGCCACCAGCCAGGGGCCCGGGGAGCTGTTTTTT

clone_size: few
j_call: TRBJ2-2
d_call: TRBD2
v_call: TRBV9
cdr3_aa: CASSVVAGPDTGELFF
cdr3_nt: TGTGCCAGCAGCGTCGTAGCGGGACCGGACACCGGGGAGCTGTTTTTT

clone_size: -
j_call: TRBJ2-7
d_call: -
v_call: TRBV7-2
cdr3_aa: CASSLVPEAYEQYF
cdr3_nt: TGTGCCAGCAGCTTAGTCCCAGAAGCCTACGAGCAGTACTTC

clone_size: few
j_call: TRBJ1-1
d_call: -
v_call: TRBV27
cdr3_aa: CASSLTAYNTEAFF
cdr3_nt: TGTGCCAGCAGCCTCACAGCATATAACACTGAAGCTTTCTTT

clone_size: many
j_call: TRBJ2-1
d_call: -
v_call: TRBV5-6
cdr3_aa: CASSLAVRVTYNEQFF
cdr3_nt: TGTGCCAGCAGCTTGGCCGTCAGGGTCACCTACAATGAGCAGTTCTTC

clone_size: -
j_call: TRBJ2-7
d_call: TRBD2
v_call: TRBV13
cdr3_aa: CASTPLGGGYEQYF
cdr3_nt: TGTGCCAGCACCCCTCTTGGCGGGGGCTACGAGCAGTACTTC

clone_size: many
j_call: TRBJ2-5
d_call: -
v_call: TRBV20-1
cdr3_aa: CSARAETQYF
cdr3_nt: TGCAGTGCCCGGGCAGAGACCCAGTACTTC

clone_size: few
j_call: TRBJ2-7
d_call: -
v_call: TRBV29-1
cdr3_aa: CSVESDKGIYEQYF
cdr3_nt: TGCAGCGTTGAATCCGACAAGGGCATCTACGAGCAGTACTTC

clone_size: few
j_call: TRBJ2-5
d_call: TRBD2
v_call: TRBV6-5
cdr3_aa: CASSLAGNRGETQYF
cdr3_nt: TGTGCCAGCAGTTTAGCGGGGAATCGTGGAGAGACCCAGTACTTC

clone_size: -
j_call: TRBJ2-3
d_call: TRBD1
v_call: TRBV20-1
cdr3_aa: CSAPRGSSTDTQYF
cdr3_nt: TGCAGTGCTCCCAGGGGGTCTAGCACAGATACGCAGTATTTT

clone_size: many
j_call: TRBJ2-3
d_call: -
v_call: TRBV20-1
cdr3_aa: CSALGDTDTQYF
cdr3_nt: TGCAGTGCCCTCGGGGACACAGATACGCAGTATTTT

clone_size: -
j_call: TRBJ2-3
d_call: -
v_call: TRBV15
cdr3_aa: CATSRGPAEISDTQYF
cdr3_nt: TGTGCCACCAGCAGAGGGCCAGCTGAAATTTCAGATACGCAGTATTTT

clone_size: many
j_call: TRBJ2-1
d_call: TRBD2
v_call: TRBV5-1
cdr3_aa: CASSLGSSGYNEQFF
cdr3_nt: TGCGCCAGCAGCTTGGGCTCTAGCGGATACAATGAGCAGTTCTTC

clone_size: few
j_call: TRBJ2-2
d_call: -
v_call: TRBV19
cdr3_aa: CASRYETGELFF
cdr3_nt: TGTGCCAGTAGATACGAAACCGGGGAGCTGTTTTTT

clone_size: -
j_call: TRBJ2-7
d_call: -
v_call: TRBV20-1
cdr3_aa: CCARDGESQQAYEQYF
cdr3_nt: TGCTGTGCTAGAGATGGAGAGTCCCAGCAAGCCTACGAGCAGTACTTC

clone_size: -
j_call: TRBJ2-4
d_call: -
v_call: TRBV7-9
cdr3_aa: CASSLSPENIQYF
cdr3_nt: TGTGCCAGCAGCTTATCTCCAGAAAACATTCAGTACTTC